This entry lists 14 T cell receptor beta chains sequenced from one sample in a study of shared clonotypes between healthy human individuals. Profiled with immunoSEQ multiplex PCR; TCRdb holds only in-frame clones, not every one. The repertoire holds some 2,500,000 clones, with just under 95% as singletons. Sequenced material: naive CD4+ T cells from PBMCs. Subset here: CD45RA+ positively selected. The receptor source for this set is a man aged 18 to 30 in good health. Some clones in this sample may be carry-over from other donors' samples.

The chain links TRBV7-8 to TRBJ2-5, with D possibly matching TRBD1 (5 bases). CDR3 length: 13 amino acids. Trimming shortened V by 7 bases and J by 1 base, and 10 bases separated the two germline ends. Looked up from germline, CDR1 is SGHVS and CDR2 is FQNEAQ. CDR3 protein: CASTTQVQETQYF. The CDR3 DNA is TGTGCCAGCACGACACAGGTCCAAGAGACCCAGTACTTC.

This rearrangement joins TRBV4-2 to TRBJ2-7; possibly TRBD2 for D (6 bases). This CDR3 contains 16 residues. Trimming shortened V by 4 bases and J by 2 bases, and 18 bases separated the two germline ends. The germline gives CDR1 LGHNA, CDR2 YNFKEQ. CDR3 region: CASSPSMSGPTYEQYF. CDR3 sequence (DNA): TGTGCCAGCAGCCCCTCCATGAGCGGGCCAACCTACGAGCAGTACTTC.

The V call is TRBV4-2, the J call TRBJ2-3, with 12 positions matching TRBD2. V trimming: 6 bases; J trimming: 4 bases; junction bases outside the gene matches: 8. The V gene's germline CDR1 is LGHNA and CDR2 YNFKEQ. The CDR3 runs 16 residues. CDR3 in DNA: TGTGCCAGCAGTGGCCTAGCGGGAGGGCATTCAGATACGCAGTATTTT. Translation gives CASSGLAGGHSDTQYF.

The CDR3 region has the DNA TGCGCCAGCAGTGAGTCGCGGGGTCGGTTGACTGAAGCTTTCTTT. Its translation is CASSESRGRLTEAFF. The rearrangement uses TRBV10-1 and TRBJ1-1; D gene uncertain. Germline assignment: CDR1 WNHNN and CDR2 SYGVQD (reference sequence). Trimming removed 0 bases at V and 5 bases at J, with 13 bases between. The CDR3 runs 15 residues.

The J gene is TRBJ1-2, the V gene TRBV9; 7 nucleotides line up with TRBD1. The V gene's germline CDR1 is SGDLS and CDR2 YYNGEE. The ends lost 4 bases at V and 8 bases at J; junction bases unmatched: 11. CDR3 length: 14 residues. CDR3 amino acids: CASSPTGDLEGYTF. The CDR3 nucleotides read TGTGCCAGCAGCCCCACAGGGGATTTGGAGGGCTACACCTTC.

The V and J genes are TRBV6-5 and TRBJ1-5; maybe TRBD1 (5 bases). The germline CDR1 and CDR2 sequences are MNHEY and SVGAGI. The CDR3 length is 16 residues. Trimming took 2 bases from V and 2 from J, leaving 13 bases between them. CDR3 protein: CASSYGGIGRNQPQHF. DNA for the CDR3: TGTGCCAGCAGTTACGGGGGGATTGGTCGCAATCAGCCCCAGCATTTT.

This chain connects TRBV18 to TRBJ2-1, with 8 positions matching TRBD2. CDR1 is KGHSH, CDR2 LQKENI, per germline. Unmatched junction bases numbered 6, after V lost 1 base and J lost 4 bases. This CDR3 contains 16 residues. In nucleotides, the CDR3 is TGTGCCAGCTCACCACGAACTAGCGGATCATACAATGAGCAGTTCTTC. This sequence encodes CASSPRTSGSYNEQFF.

This chain connects TRBV28 to TRBJ1-1; 9 bases fit TRBD1. Trimming took 6 bases from V and 6 from J; bases not matched to a gene: 11. The CDR3 is made up of 15 amino acids. Germline CDR1 MDHEN, CDR2 SYDVKM. The CDR3 region is CASRPHTGGYPEAFF. As DNA, the CDR3 is TGTGCCAGCAGACCACACACAGGGGGCTACCCTGAAGCTTTCTTT.

This chain joins TRBV7-8 and TRBJ2-5, with D possibly TRBD2 on 5 matching bases. Germline V lookup: CDR1 SGHVS, CDR2 FQNEAQ. The CDR3 consists of 16 residues. Trimming shortened V by 4 bases and J by 6 bases, and 21 bases separated the two germline ends. The DNA for the CDR3 is TGTGCCAGCAGCTCGATGAGGGCCTCCCTCAAGCAGACCCAGTACTTC. As protein: CASSSMRASLKQTQYF. The full variable domain, with the rest looked up from reference TRBV7-8 and TRBJ2-5, is GAGVSQSPRYKVAKRGQDVALRCDPISGHVSLFWYQQALGQGPEFLTYFQNEAQLDKSGLPSDRFFAERPEGSVSTLKIQRTQQEDSAVYLCASSSMRASLKQTQYFGPGTRLLVL.

The chain employs TRBV5-4 and TRBJ1-1, with 8 positions matching TRBD1. CDR3 size: 15 residues. Germline-derived CDR1 and CDR2 are SGHNT and YYREEE (reference sequence). After removal of 2 bases from V and 5 bases from J, the junction contained 8 bases not matched to a gene. CDR3 nucleotides: TGTGCCAGCAGCTTAACAGGGGGGGGGATGACTGAAGCTTTCTTT. It yields the protein CASSLTGGGMTEAFF. Based on the CDR3 plus reference TRBV5-4 and TRBJ1-1, the full variable domain is ETGVTQSPTHLIKTRGQQVTLRCSSQSGHNTVSWYQQALGQGPQFIFQYYREEENGRGNFPPRFSGLQFPNYSSELNVNALELDDSALYLCASSLTGGGMTEAFFGQGTRLTVV.

This chain connects TRBV5-1 to TRBJ2-3, with 7 bases aligning to TRBD1. Germline V gives CDR1 SGHRS, CDR2 YFSETQ. J was trimmed by 6 bases and V by 4 bases; bases with no gene match: 11. The CDR3 is 15 residues long. The CDR3 loop is CASSAGQAAGDTQYF. In DNA form, the CDR3 reads TGCGCCAGCAGCGCCGGACAGGCGGCTGGGGATACGCAGTATTTT.

A remark on this clone: The sample holds other DNA sequences that translate to the same CDR3. The genes are TRBV30 and TRBJ1-1; TRBD1 might be the D (6 bases). This CDR3 is built from 13 residues. Between the trimmed V and J ends, which lost 0 bases and 4 bases, there was a span of 9 bases. Germline loops: CDR1 GTSNPN, CDR2 SVGIG (reference sequence). The CDR3 region has the DNA TGTGCCTGGAGTGTGGGGGCTCGCACTGAAGCTTTCTTT. This encodes CAWSVGARTEAFF.

There are a few counts of this clone. The J gene is TRBJ2-7, the V gene TRBV2; 10 bases map to TRBD2. CDR1 and CDR2 from the germline V gene are SNHLY and FYNNEI. Germline trimming cut 6 bases from V and 5 bases from J; bases unmatched to any gene: 4. CDR3 length equals 13 residues. CDR3 sequence reads: CASSPGTSDEQYF. The CDR3 DNA sequence: TGTGCCAGCAGCCCCGGGACTAGCGACGAGCAGTACTTC.

The chain recombines TRBV6-4 with TRBJ2-5; D unresolved. Trimming took 5 bases from V and 7 from J, leaving 14 bases between them. CDR1 MRHNA and CDR2 SNTAGT come from the germline V gene. CDR3 length: 13 amino acids. In nucleotides, the CDR3 is TGTGCCAGCAGTCTTGATCGATCGGGGACCCAGTACTTC. Translation: CASSLDRSGTQYF.